Listed here are 4 T cell receptor beta chains from one sample, sequenced in a study of CD39 and CD103 CD8 tumor-infiltrating T cells. The repertoire was sequenced with immunoSEQ multiplex PCR; TCRdb's copy has only in-frame clones and lacks some. Found here are more than 15,000 clones, 80% to 95% of them singletons; the top ten hold about 4.5%. The sample comprised CD8+ T cells sorted from blood. Subset indicated: total memory CD8 T cells (CD45RA-CCR7+/-) from blood or uninvolved lymph node. The receptors were gathered from a human donor with head and neck squamous cell carcinoma.

V and J are TRBV11-2 and TRBJ2-2, with D tentatively TRBD1 (6 bases). Per the germline V gene, CDR1 is SGHAT and CDR2 is FQNNGV. Trimming took off 1 base at V and 7 bases at J, with 13 bases between the two ends. The CDR3 runs to 15 residues. The CDR3 loop is CASSLGQGWHGELFF. CDR3 coding DNA: TGTGCCAGCAGCTTAGGCCAGGGGTGGCACGGGGAGCTGTTTTTT.

This clone was seen once. The rearrangement joins TRBV10-1 to TRBJ1-3; D possibly corresponds to TRBD1 (5 bases). The CDR3 runs 15 residues. CDR1 is WNHNN, CDR2 SYGVQD, per germline (reference sequence). V was pared by 8 bases and J by 0 bases, with 14 bases between. The CDR3 region has the DNA TGCGCCAGCGGGGGACCTGATGCCTCTGGAAACACCATATATTTT. Translated: CASGGPDASGNTIYF.

The chain has TRBV30 and TRBJ1-3; D is undetermined. The V end was cut by 2 bases, the J end by 4 bases, with 9 bases between. Looked up from germline, CDR1 is GTSNPN and CDR2 is SVGIG (reference sequence). The CDR3 contains 13 residues. In DNA form, the CDR3 reads TGTGCCTGGAGTTTAAAGCTCGGAAACACCATATATTTT. Its protein is CAWSLKLGNTIYF. The whole variable domain, filled in from reference TRBV30 and TRBJ1-3, reads SQTIHQWPATLVQPVGSPLSLECTVEGTSNPNLYWYRQAAGRGLQLLFYSVGIGQISSEVPQNLSASRPQDRQFILSSKKLLLSDSGFYLCAWSLKLGNTIYFGEGSWLTVV.

This chain links TRBV28 with TRBJ2-5; D not resolved. The CDR3 totals 11 residues. Germline values: CDR1 MDHEN, CDR2 SYDVKM. Trimming shortened V by 9 bases and J by 4 bases, and 9 bases separated the two germline ends. CDR3 sequence reads: CASLFGETQYF. CDR3 DNA sequence: TGTGCCAGTCTATTTGGAGAGACCCAGTACTTC.